The present TCR beta chain was sequenced within a study of spatial heterogeneity in lung cancer. Study-wide background: There were consistently more beta-chain sequences detected than alpha-chain sequences. Whole-study findings and limits: Counts that tracked tumor mutation counts were those of expanded intratumoral alpha and beta TCRs.

On each TCR cDNA molecule, a unique molecular identifier was present. A single record per CDR3 protein comes from TCRdb applying MiXCR to the 5' RACE reads. The sample contains 13,000 or so distinct CDR3 sequences, less than 6.5% of which appear only once. This clonotype has a count of ten or more. The antigen is not known. A library prepared for alpha chains yielded this beta chain as an off-target read; its size is of little meaning. The time point was: sample taken at primary tumor resection. Germline assignment: CDR1 SGHTA and CDR2 FQGNSA. The CDR3 consists of 15 residues. V shed 2 bases and J shed 2 bases, with 12 bases lying between them.

Source: lung tumor tissue, taken at surgery. This clonotype was sampled from a female donor with early-stage non-small cell lung cancer. The chain recombines TRBV7-2 with TRBJ1-1; D not resolved. The CDR3 region has the DNA TGTGCCAGCAGCTTAATCGGTCGGTCCAACACTGAAGCTTTCTTT. It yields the protein CASSLIGRSNTEAFF.